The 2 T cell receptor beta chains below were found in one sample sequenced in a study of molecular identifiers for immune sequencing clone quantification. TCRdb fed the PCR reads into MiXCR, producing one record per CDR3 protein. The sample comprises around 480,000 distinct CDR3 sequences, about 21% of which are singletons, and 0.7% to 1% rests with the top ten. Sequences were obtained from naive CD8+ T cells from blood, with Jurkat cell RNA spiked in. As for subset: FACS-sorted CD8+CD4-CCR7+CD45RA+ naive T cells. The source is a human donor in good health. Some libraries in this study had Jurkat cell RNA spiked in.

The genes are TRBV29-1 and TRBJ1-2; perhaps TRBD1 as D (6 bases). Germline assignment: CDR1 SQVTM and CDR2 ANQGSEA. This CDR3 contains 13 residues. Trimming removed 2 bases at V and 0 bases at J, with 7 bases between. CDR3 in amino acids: CSVETGTNYGYTF. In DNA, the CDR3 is TGCAGCGTTGAAACAGGGACTAACTATGGCTACACCTTC.

The CDR3 reads CASSLASIFDYGYTF. DNA for the CDR3: TGTGCCAGCAGCTTAGCGAGCATTTTCGACTATGGCTACACCTTC. J is TRBJ1-2 and V is TRBV7-9; D gene uncertain. Germline V gene lookup returns CDR1 SEHNR and CDR2 FQNEAQ (reference sequence). V was cut by 0 bases and J by 3 bases, with 11 bases left in between. The CDR3 spans 15 residues. Complete variable domain (other parts from reference TRBV7-9 and TRBJ1-2): DTGVSQNPRHKITKRGQNVTFRCDPISEHNRLYWYRQTLGQGPEFLTYFQNEAQLEKSRLLSDRFSAERPKGSFSTLEIQRTEQGDSAMYLCASSLASIFDYGYTFGSGTRLTVV.